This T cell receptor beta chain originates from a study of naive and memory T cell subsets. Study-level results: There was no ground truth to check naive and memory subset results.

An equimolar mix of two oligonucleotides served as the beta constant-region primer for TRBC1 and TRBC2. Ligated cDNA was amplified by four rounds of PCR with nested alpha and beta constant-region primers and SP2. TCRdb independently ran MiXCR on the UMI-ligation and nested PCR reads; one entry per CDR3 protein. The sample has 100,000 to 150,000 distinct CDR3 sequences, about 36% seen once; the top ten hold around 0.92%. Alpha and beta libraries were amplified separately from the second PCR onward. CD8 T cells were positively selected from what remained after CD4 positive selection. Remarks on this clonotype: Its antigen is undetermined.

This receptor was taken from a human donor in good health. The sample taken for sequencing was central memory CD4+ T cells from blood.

CDR3 nucleotide sequence: TGTGCCAGTGGCGGGACCAGCTCCTACGAGCAGTACTTC. It specifies CASGGTSSYEQYF. V usage is TRBV9 and J usage is TRBJ2-7; the D gene is possibly TRBD2 (6 bases). Germline CDR1 SGDLS, CDR2 YYNGEE. Trimming shortened V by 8 bases and J by 0 bases, and 12 bases separated the two germline ends. The CDR3 is 13 amino acids.